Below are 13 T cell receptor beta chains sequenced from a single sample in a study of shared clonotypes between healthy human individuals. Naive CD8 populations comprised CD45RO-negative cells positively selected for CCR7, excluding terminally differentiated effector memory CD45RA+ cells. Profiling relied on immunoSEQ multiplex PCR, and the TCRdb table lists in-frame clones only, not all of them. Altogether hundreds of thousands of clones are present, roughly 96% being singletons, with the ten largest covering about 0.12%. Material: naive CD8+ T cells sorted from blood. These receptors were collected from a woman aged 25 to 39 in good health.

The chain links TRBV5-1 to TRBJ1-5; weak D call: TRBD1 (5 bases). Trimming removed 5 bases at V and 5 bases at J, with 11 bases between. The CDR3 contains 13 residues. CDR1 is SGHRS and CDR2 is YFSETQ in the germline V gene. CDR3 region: CASSPWGDQPQHF. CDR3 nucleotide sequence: TGCGCCAGCAGTCCCTGGGGGGATCAGCCCCAGCATTTT.

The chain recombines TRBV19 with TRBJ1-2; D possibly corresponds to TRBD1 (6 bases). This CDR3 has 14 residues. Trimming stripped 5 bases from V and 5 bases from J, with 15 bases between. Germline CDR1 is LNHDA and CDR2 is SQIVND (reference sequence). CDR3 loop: CASSPRTAVYGYTF. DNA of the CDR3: TGTGCCAGTAGTCCACGGACAGCTGTTTATGGCTACACCTTC.

The chain's CDR3 is CASGTASSYEQYF. CDR3 nucleotide sequence: TGTGCCAGTGGGACAGCCAGCTCCTACGAGCAGTACTTC. The rearrangement joins TRBV27 to TRBJ2-7; 7 positions match TRBD1. V dropped 9 bases and J dropped 0; count of bases not matched to a gene: 5. CDR3 length: 13 amino acids. Germline lookup yields CDR1 MNHEY and CDR2 SMNVEV (reference sequence).

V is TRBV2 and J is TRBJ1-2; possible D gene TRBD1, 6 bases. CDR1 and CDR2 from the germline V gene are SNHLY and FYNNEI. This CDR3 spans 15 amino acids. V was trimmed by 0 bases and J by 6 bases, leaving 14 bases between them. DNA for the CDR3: TGTGCCAGCAGTGAAGCGAGGCAGGGGAAGAATGGCTACACCTTC. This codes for CASSEARQGKNGYTF.

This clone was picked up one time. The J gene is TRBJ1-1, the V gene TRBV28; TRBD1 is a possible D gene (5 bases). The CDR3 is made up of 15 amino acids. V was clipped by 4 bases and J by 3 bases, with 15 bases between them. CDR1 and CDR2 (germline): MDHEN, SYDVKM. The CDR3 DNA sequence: TGTGCCAGCAGTTCCACCCTTGACAGCCACACTGAAGCTTTCTTT. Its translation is CASSSTLDSHTEAFF.

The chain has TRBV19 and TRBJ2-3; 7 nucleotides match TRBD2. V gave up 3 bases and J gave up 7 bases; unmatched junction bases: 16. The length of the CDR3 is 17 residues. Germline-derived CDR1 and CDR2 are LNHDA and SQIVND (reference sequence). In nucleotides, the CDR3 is TGTGCCAGTAGTATGATCTATGACGGCGGGAGTTCGAATACGCAGTATTTT. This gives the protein CASSMIYDGGSSNTQYF.

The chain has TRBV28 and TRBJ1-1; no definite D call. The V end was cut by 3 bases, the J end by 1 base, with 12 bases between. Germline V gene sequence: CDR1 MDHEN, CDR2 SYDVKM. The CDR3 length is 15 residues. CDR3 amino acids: CASSLSRDTNTEAFF. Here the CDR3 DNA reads TGTGCCAGCAGTTTGAGCCGAGACACGAACACTGAAGCTTTCTTT.

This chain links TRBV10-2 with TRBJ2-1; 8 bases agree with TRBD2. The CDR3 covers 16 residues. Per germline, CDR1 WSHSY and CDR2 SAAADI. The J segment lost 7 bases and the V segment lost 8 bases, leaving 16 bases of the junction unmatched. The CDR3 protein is CASLTPGLVVENEQFF. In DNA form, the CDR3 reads TGCGCCAGCCTGACACCGGGACTAGTTGTCGAGAATGAGCAGTTCTTC.

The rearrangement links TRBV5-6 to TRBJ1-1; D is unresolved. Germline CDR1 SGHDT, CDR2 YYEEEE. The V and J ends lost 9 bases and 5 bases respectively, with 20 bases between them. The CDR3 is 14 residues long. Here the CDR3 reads CATGVGLMATEAFF. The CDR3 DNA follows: TGTGCCACCGGAGTGGGTTTAATGGCGACTGAAGCTTTCTTT. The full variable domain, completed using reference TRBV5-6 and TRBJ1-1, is DAGVTQSPTHLIKTRGQQVTLRCSPKSGHDTVSWYQQALGQGPQFIFQYYEEEERQRGNFPDRFSGHQFPNYSSELNVNALLLGDSALYLCATGVGLMATEAFFGQGTRLTVV.

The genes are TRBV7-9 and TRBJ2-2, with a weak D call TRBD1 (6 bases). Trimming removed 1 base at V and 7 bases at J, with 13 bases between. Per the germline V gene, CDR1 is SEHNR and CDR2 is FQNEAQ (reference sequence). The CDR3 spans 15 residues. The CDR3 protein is CASSLGAGDHGELFF. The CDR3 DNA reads TGTGCCAGCAGCTTAGGGGCAGGGGATCACGGGGAGCTGTTTTTT.

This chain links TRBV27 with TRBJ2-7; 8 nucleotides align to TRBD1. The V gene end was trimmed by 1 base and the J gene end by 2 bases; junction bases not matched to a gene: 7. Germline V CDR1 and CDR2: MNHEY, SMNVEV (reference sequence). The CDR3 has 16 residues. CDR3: CASSLLDREGPYEQYF. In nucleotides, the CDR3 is TGTGCCAGCAGTTTATTGGACAGGGAAGGTCCCTACGAGCAGTACTTC.

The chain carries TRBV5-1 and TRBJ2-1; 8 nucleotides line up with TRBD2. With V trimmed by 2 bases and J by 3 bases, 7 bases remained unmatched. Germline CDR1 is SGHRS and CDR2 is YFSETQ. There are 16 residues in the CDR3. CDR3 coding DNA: TGCGCCAGCAGCTTTGACAGCGGGAGTATCTACAATGAGCAGTTCTTC. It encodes CASSFDSGSIYNEQFF.

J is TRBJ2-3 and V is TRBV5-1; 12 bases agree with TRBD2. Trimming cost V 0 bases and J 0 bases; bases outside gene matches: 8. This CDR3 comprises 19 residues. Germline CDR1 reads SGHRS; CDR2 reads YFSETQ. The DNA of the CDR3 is TGCGCCAGCAGCTTGGCACACCCAGGACTAGCGGGGAGCACAGATACGCAGTATTTT. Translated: CASSLAHPGLAGSTDTQYF.